This T cell receptor (beta chain) was documented in a study of T cell responses to AZD1222 COVID-19 vaccine. The overall study: It was second doses at about 4 or about 12 weeks that were pooled. Whole-study results and caveats: In the spike-specific TCR repertoire, nearly half reportedly target unmutated variant regions. Only a handful of AZD1222 recipients, several in all, had baseline seropositivity. The donor group comprised mostly white British people and more females; the analysis possibly underestimated clonal diversity.

Germline CDR1 is LNHDA and CDR2 is SQIVND (reference sequence). The CDR3 loop spans 13 amino acids. V was trimmed by 6 bases and J by 4 bases, leaving 12 bases between them. Assay: immunoSEQ multiplex PCR; the TCRdb copy retains only in-frame clones and omits some. Here the sample spans about 100,000 clones, about 87% being singletons. Turning to this clone: Its antigen is currently unknown.

This rearrangement joins TRBV19 to TRBJ1-1; possible D gene TRBD1, 6 bases. The sample consisted of peripheral blood, taken on day 0 of AZD1222 vaccination. The source of this sequence is an adult in good health. CDR3 region: CASSRQVATEAFF. The CDR3 coding sequence is TGTGCCAGTAGCCGACAGGTCGCCACTGAAGCTTTCTTT. Full variable domain (outside the CDR3, taken from reference TRBV19 and TRBJ1-1): DGGITQSPKYLFRKEGQNVTLSCEQNLNHDAMYWYRQDPGQGLRLIYYSQIVNDFQKGDIAEGYSVSREKKESFPLTVTSAQKNPTAFYLCASSRQVATEAFFGQGTRLTVV.